The entry that follows covers one T cell receptor (beta chain) sequence. Its antigen remains unidentified. These data are taken from a study of T cells in Graves' hyperthyroidism and ophthalmopathy. The study, taken as a whole, reports: Also found in blood were most expanded thyroid clonotypes above 0.001.

Researchers defined stable Graves' hyperthyroidism as no ophthalmopathy progression within 18 months. On the basis of clinical symptoms, serum thyroxine and TRAb, thyroid ultrasound and orbital computed tomography, diagnoses were made. It was 10 ml of fresh peripheral blood that supplied the PBMCs. Using RNA transcripts as the source, TCR beta CDR3 regions were amplified. HTBI primers were the set used in a first-round RT-PCR of the TCR CDR3. TCRdb re-derived calls from the multiplex PCR reads in MiXCR, one entry per CDR3 protein. The sample holds 300,000 to 450,000 distinct CDR3 sequences, more than 20% seen once. Germline V lookup: CDR1 MNHEY, CDR2 SMNVEV (reference sequence). Trimming shortened V by 5 bases and J by 7 bases, and 15 bases separated the two germline ends. This CDR3 is built from 15 residues.

The sequence was collected from a man aged 50 or older with Graves' hyperthyroidism. The genes are TRBV27 and TRBJ1-6, with D maybe TRBD1 (6 bases). Sequencing used blood. CDR3: CASSIKGGVNSPLHF. CDR3 sequence (DNA): TGTGCCAGCAGTATAAAAGGGGGTGTGAATTCACCCCTCCACTTT.